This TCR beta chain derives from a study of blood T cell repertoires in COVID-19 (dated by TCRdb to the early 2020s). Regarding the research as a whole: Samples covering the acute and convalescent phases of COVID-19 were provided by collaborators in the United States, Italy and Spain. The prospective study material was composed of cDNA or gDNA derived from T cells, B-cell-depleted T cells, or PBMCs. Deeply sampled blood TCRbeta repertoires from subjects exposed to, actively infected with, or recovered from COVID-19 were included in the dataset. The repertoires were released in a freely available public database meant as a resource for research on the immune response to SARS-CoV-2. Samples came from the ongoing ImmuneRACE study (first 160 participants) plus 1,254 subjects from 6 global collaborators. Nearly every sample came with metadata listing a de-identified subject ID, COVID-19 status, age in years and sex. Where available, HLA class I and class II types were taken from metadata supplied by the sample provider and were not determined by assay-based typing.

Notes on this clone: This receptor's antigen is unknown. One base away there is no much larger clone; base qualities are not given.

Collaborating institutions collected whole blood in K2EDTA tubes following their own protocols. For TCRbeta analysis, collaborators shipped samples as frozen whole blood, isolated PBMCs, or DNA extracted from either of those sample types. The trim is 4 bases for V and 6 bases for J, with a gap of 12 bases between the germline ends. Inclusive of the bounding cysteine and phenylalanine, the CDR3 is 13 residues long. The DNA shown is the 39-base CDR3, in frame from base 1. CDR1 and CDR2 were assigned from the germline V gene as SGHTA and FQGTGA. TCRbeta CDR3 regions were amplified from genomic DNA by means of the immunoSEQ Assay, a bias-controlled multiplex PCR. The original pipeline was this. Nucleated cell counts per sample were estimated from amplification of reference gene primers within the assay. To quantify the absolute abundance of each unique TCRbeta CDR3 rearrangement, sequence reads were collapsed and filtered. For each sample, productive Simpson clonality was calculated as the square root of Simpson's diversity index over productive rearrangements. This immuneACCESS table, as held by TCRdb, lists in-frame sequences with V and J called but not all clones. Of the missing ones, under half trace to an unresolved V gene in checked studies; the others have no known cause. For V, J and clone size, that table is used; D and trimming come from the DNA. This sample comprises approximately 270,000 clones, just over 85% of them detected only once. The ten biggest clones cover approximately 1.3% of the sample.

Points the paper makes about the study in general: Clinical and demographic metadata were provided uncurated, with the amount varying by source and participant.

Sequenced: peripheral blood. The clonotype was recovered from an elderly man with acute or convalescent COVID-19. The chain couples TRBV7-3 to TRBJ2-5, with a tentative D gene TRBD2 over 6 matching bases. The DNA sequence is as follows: TGTGCCAGCAGCTCGGACTATTTCAAGACCCAGTACTTC. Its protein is CASSSDYFKTQYF.